The present T cell receptor beta chain was sequenced within a study of cytomegalovirus exposure and HLA in healthy donors. Study-wide points: An analysis done earlier found most TCR beta V segments productive about 90% or about 30% of the time. Further analysis, carried out later, found HLA-associated TCR beta chains more clonally expanded than equally common other chains.

From germline, CDR1 is KGHSH and CDR2 LQKENI. The V end was cut by 3 bases, the J end by 4 bases, with 10 bases between. The CDR3 has 13 amino acids. 60 Vbeta and 13 Jbeta primers were used in PCR. Method: immunoSEQ multiplex PCR; TCRdb's copy keeps in-frame clones and lacks some. The sample lists 95,000 to 150,000 clones; about 76% were seen once. In the case of this clone: Its target is not known.

Healthy donors of bone marrow made up the group. This sequence joins TRBV18 and TRBJ2-7; possibly TRBD2 for D (5 bases). The specimen sequenced was PBMCs. The TCR was taken from a man aged 60-69 years in good health and CMV-seropositive. The CDR3 spells CASSPTAVYEQYF. Written as DNA, the CDR3 is TGTGCCAGCTCACCTACAGCGGTTTACGAGCAGTACTTC.